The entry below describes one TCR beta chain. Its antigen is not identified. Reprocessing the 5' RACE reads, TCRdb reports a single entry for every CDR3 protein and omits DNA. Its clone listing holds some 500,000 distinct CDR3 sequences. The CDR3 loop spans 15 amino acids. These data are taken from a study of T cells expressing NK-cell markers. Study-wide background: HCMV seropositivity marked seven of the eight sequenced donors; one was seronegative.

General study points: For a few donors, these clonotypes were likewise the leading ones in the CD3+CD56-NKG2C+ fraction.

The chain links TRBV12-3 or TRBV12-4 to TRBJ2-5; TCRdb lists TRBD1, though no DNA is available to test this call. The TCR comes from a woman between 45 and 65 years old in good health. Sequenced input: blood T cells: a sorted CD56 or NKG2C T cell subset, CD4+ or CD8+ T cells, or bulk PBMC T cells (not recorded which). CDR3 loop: CASSSITGGEETQYF.